This TCR beta chain was found in a study of CD8 T cells in ankylosing spondylitis. V dropped 1 base and J dropped 1 base, with 7 bases sitting between them. This CDR3 has 14 amino acids. Germline V lookup: CDR1 MNHNS, CDR2 SASEGT. The TCR beta libraries were generated through quantitative 5'-RACE incorporating molecular barcodes. TCRdb redid the calling of the 5' RACE reads with MiXCR, one entry per CDR3 protein. The data contain hundreds of thousands of distinct CDR3 sequences, 20% of them seen just once; the ten biggest clones take up 7.5% to 9.5%. Details on this clonotype: Its antigen is still unknown. This clone may be a read error of a much larger clone one base away.

Study outcomes and limitations: Disease-linked clones had a CD8+ phenotype and relatively low frequency in peripheral blood. The clones that were linked to disease were reported to be significantly enriched in matched synovial fluid samples from ankylosing spondylitis patients.

The chain has TRBV6-1 and TRBJ1-1, with D possibly matching TRBD1 (6 bases). The receptor was derived from a male donor with ankylosing spondylitis or in good health (not recorded which). The sample consisted of blood, either unsorted or a sorted T cell fraction (not recorded which). CDR3 sequence (DNA): TGTGCCAGCAGTGAAGGGGGACAGAACACTGAAGCTTTCTTT. This encodes CASSEGGQNTEAFF.